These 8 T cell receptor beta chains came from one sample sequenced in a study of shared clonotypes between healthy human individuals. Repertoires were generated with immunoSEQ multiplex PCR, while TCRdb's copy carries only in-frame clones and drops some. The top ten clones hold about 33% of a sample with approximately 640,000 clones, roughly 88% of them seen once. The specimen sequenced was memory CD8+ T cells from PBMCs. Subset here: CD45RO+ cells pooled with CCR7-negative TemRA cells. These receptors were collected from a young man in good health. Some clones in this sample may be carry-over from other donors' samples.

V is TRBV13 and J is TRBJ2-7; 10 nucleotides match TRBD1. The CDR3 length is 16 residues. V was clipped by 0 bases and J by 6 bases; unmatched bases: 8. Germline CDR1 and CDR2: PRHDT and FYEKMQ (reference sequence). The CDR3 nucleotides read TGTGCCAGCAGCTTAGGCTTACGACAGGGGGCCCGCGAGCAGTACTTC. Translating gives CASSLGLRQGAREQYF.

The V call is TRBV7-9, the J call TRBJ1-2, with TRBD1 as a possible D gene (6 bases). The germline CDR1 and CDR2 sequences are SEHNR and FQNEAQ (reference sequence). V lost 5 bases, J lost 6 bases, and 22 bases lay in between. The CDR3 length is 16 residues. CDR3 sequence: CASSVSRGAGDHGYTF. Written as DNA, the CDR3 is TGTGCCAGCAGCGTATCCCGAGGGGCAGGGGATCATGGCTACACCTTC.

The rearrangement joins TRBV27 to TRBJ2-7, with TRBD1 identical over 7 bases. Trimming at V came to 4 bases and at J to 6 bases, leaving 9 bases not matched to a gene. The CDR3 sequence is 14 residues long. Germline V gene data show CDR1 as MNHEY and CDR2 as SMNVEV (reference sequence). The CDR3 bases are TGTGCCAGCAGTTCTAAGACAGGGCGCAGCGAGCAGTACTTC. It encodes CASSSKTGRSEQYF.

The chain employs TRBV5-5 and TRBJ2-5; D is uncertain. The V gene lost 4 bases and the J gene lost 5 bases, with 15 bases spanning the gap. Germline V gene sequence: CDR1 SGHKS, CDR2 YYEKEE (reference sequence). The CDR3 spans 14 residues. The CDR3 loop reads CASSLGPKGETQYF. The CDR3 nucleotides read TGTGCCAGCAGCCTAGGGCCTAAAGGGGAGACCCAGTACTTC. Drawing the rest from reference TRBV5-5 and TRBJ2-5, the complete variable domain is DAGVTQSPTHLIKTRGQQVTLRCSPISGHKSVSWYQQVLGQGPQFIFQYYEKEERGRGNFPDRFSARQFPNYSSELNVNALLLGDSALYLCASSLGPKGETQYFGPGTRLLVL.

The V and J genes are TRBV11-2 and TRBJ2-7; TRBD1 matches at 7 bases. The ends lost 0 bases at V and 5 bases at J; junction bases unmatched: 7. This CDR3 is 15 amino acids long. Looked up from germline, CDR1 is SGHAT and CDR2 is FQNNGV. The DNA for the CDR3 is TGTGCCAGCAGCTTAGAAGACAGGGTGTCACACGAGCAGTACTTC. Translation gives CASSLEDRVSHEQYF.

The CDR3 reads CSVGGGMNTEAFF. The CDR3 DNA sequence: TGCAGCGTCGGCGGCGGGATGAACACTGAAGCTTTCTTT. The chain joins TRBV29-1 to TRBJ1-1, with D unresolved. Per germline, CDR1 SQVTM and CDR2 ANQGSEA. This CDR3 is 13 amino acids long. The V gene lost 6 bases and the J gene lost 0 bases, with 11 bases spanning the gap.

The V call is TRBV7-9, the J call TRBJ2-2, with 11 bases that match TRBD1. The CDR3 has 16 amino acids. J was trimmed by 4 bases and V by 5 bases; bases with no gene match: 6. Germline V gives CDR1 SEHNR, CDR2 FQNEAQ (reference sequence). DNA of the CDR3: TGTGCCAGCAGCCCCGGACAGGGGGCTTTCACCGGGGAGCTGTTTTTT. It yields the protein CASSPGQGAFTGELFF.

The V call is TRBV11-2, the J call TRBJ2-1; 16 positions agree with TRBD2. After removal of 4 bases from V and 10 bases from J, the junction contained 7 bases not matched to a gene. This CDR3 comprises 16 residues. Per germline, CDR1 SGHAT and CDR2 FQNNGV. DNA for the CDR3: TGTGCCAGCAGCTCCTGGGGACTAGCGGGAGGGTTGGAGCAGTTCTTC. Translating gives CASSSWGLAGGLEQFF.